This TCR beta chain was identified in a study of T cell repertoires in cytomegalovirus infection. This clonotype was counted a few times. Its matching antigen is unknown. In TCRdb, the reads were re-called with MiXCR into one record per CDR3 protein. The sample has fewer than 950,000 distinct CDR3 sequences; about 31% are singletons. The starting material was cultured CD8+ T cells from PBMCs, obtained from culture after CMV antigen stimulation. The TCR originated in a human donor in good health (CMV status not recorded). Some clones in this sample may be carry-over from other donors' samples.

The CDR3 DNA reads as TGTGCCAGCAGTTCGCTGATTCGGGACAGAACCCACAATGAGCAGTTCTTC. It yields the protein CASSSLIRDRTHNEQFF. V and J are TRBV5-4 and TRBJ2-1, with 7 bases that match TRBD1. The CDR3 extends over 17 amino acids. J was trimmed by 5 bases and V by 5 bases; bases with no gene match: 16. From germline, CDR1 is SGHNT and CDR2 YYREEE (reference sequence).